This passage covers 23 T cell receptor beta chains from one sample sequenced in a study of beta chain features in type 1 diabetes. Sequencing targeted expressed TCRB transcripts, as all isolated RNA had been reverse transcribed. Using immunoSEQ multiplex PCR, the repertoire was profiled, and TCRdb retains in-frame clones only, with some absent. The table lists a few hundred thousand clones, less than 30% of them singletons, with 0.012% in the top ten. Findings and limits, study-wide: People with Type 1 diabetes carried modestly yet significantly shorter TCRB CDR3s in all four CD4+ subsets.

What these receptors recognize is not known. Specimen: naive CD4+ T cells from blood. The receptors were gathered from a woman aged 25 to 39 with type 1 diabetes.

This sequence joins TRBV5-1 and TRBJ1-1; possibly TRBD1 for D (5 bases). The CDR3 totals 13 residues. V lost 4 bases, J lost 1 base, and 8 bases lay in between. Germline CDR1 reads SGHRS; CDR2 reads YFSETQ. Here the CDR3 reads CASSIGQNTEAFF. CDR3 bases: TGCGCCAGCAGCATCGGACAGAACACTGAAGCTTTCTTT.

The chain couples TRBV7-2 to TRBJ1-2; D is unclear. Looked up from germline, CDR1 is SGHTA and CDR2 is FQGNSA. The CDR3 is 13 amino acids. Trimming took off 5 bases at V and 4 bases at J, with 11 bases between the two ends. Here the CDR3 reads CASSNSGSYGYTF. CDR3 in DNA: TGTGCCAGCAGCAATAGCGGCTCCTATGGCTACACCTTC.

The rearrangement joins TRBV2 to TRBJ2-5; 7 bases are shared with TRBD1. J gave up 4 bases and V 7 bases, and 9 bases lay outside the gene matches. The CDR3 is 14 amino acids. The germline gives CDR1 SNHLY, CDR2 FYNNEI. The CDR3 DNA reads as TGTGCCAGCAACGACAGGGCAGGAAGAGAGACCCAGTACTTC. Translation gives CASNDRAGRETQYF.

The V gene is TRBV5-4, the J gene TRBJ2-4; D not resolved. Germline V gene lookup returns CDR1 SGHNT and CDR2 YYREEE (reference sequence). The CDR3 has 12 residues. Deletions cut 2 bases from V and 6 bases from J, with 6 bases between. The CDR3 coding sequence is TGTGCCAGCAGCTTAACCGGAAACATTCAGTACTTC. It specifies CASSLTGNIQYF. Using reference TRBV5-4 and TRBJ2-4 for the parts outside the CDR3, the full variable domain is ETGVTQSPTHLIKTRGQQVTLRCSSQSGHNTVSWYQQALGQGPQFIFQYYREEENGRGNFPPRFSGLQFPNYSSELNVNALELDDSALYLCASSLTGNIQYFGAGTRLSVL.

Only a few counts were recorded for this clone. J is TRBJ2-3 and V is TRBV29-1; 7 bases match TRBD2. Germline V gives CDR1 SQVTM, CDR2 ANQGSEA. The CDR3 covers 16 residues. Unmatched junction bases numbered 7, after V lost 1 base and J lost 0 bases. CDR3 protein: CSVEGRNSGSTDTQYF. In nucleotides, the CDR3 is TGCAGCGTTGAAGGGCGGAATAGCGGGAGCACAGATACGCAGTATTTT.

Only a few counts were recorded for this clone. The chain has TRBV19 and TRBJ2-3; D remains ambiguous. This CDR3 is built from 14 residues. Germline assignment: CDR1 LNHDA and CDR2 SQIVND (reference sequence). V was cut by 2 bases and J by 0 bases, with 6 bases left in between. This chain's CDR3 is CASSIPSSTDTQYF. Here the CDR3 DNA reads TGTGCCAGTAGTATACCTAGTAGCACAGATACGCAGTATTTT.

This clone turned up a few times. The chain couples TRBV11-2 to TRBJ2-1; 9 bases agree with TRBD2. The CDR3 spans 17 residues. Per germline, CDR1 SGHAT and CDR2 FQNNGV. The J segment lost 8 bases and the V segment lost 1 base, leaving 12 bases of the junction unmatched. The CDR3 DNA reads TGTGCCAGCAGCTTAGTTAGCGGGAGTCACCTGAAGGATGAGCAGTTCTTC. Translation gives CASSLVSGSHLKDEQFF.

The chain recombines TRBV2 with TRBJ2-1; 7 bases align to TRBD2. Per the germline V gene, CDR1 is SNHLY and CDR2 is FYNNEI. After removal of 11 bases from V and 7 bases from J, the junction contained 14 bases not matched to a gene. The CDR3 contains 14 residues. The CDR3 sequence is CAPSRGSSGNEQFF. Written as DNA, the CDR3 is TGTGCCCCCTCGCGCGGGAGTTCTGGAAATGAGCAGTTCTTC.

The table lists this clone with a few counts. The chain has TRBV29-1 and TRBJ2-3; 9 bases fit TRBD2. The CDR3 covers 14 residues. Germline CDR1 and CDR2: SQVTM and ANQGSEA. The V segment lost 7 bases and the J segment 0 bases; nucleotides outside the gene matches: 5. The CDR3 bases are TGCAGCGCGCCAACTAGCGGGAGCACAGATACGCAGTATTTT. This sequence encodes CSAPTSGSTDTQYF.

This rearrangement joins TRBV30 to TRBJ1-1, with TRBD1 matching 8 bases. Germline V CDR1 and CDR2: GTSNPN, SVGIG (reference sequence). V lost 2 bases, J lost 1 base, and 6 bases stayed unmatched. This CDR3 is built from 15 residues. The CDR3 is CAWSPRTGRNTEAFF. CDR3 nucleotide sequence: TGTGCCTGGAGTCCTAGGACAGGGAGGAACACTGAAGCTTTCTTT.

This clone has a handful of counts. The V gene is TRBV30, the J gene TRBJ2-7; a possible D gene is TRBD1 (5 bases). This CDR3 comprises 11 residues. V lost 4 bases, J lost 6 bases, and 10 bases lay in between. Germline V CDR1 and CDR2: GTSNPN, SVGIG (reference sequence). This CDR3 reads CAWTLDSEQYF. As DNA, the CDR3 is TGTGCCTGGACCCTTGACAGCGAGCAGTACTTC.

This clone showed up just a few times. The chain couples TRBV29-1 to TRBJ2-1; maybe TRBD2 (6 bases). V lost 6 bases and J lost 4, with 19 bases in between. There are 15 residues in the CDR3. Germline values: CDR1 SQVTM, CDR2 ANQGSEA. CDR3 coding DNA: TGCAGCGTGGGGAGGCCCGAGGGATGGTACAATGAGCAGTTCTTC. This translates into CSVGRPEGWYNEQFF.

The sample holds a few counts of this clone. CDR3 residues: CAWSKEAGATYEQYF. The CDR3 nucleotides read TGTGCCTGGAGTAAGGAGGCGGGAGCGACCTACGAGCAGTACTTC. The chain links TRBV30 to TRBJ2-7, with 7 bases identical to TRBD2. This CDR3 is built from 15 residues. CDR1 GTSNPN and CDR2 SVGIG come from the germline V gene (reference sequence). Unmatched junction bases numbered 9, after V lost 2 bases and J lost 2 bases.

This clone was detected only a few times. V is TRBV27 and J is TRBJ1-2; the D gene is possibly TRBD1 (5 bases). The CDR3 sequence is 14 residues long. Germline V gene lookup returns CDR1 MNHEY and CDR2 SMNVEV (reference sequence). The V end was cut by 3 bases, the J end by 2 bases, with 10 bases between. CDR3: CASSFAGLNYGYTF. The DNA of the CDR3 is TGTGCCAGCAGTTTTGCAGGGTTGAACTATGGCTACACCTTC.

This sequence joins TRBV29-1 and TRBJ2-3; 10 bases match TRBD2. Germline values: CDR1 SQVTM, CDR2 ANQGSEA. This CDR3 is built from 14 residues. V was clipped by 8 bases and J by 3 bases; unmatched bases: 8. The CDR3 nucleotides are TGCAGCCTGGGAGTAGCGGGAGGTACAGATACGCAGTATTTT. Amino acid sequence: CSLGVAGGTDTQYF.

This rearrangement joins TRBV20-1 to TRBJ1-4, with D uncertain. The V and J ends lost 5 bases and 4 bases respectively, with 5 bases between them. The V gene's germline CDR1 is DFQATT and CDR2 SNEGSKA (reference sequence). This CDR3 is built from 11 residues. CDR3 nucleotide sequence: TGCAGTGCTCCAGTTAATGAAAAACTGTTTTTT. It yields the protein CSAPVNEKLFF.

The chain couples TRBV7-9 to TRBJ1-1; TRBD1 is a possible D gene (5 bases). This CDR3 spans 11 amino acids. Germline V gene lookup returns CDR1 SEHNR and CDR2 FQNEAQ (reference sequence). Trimming removed 5 bases at V and 8 bases at J, with 9 bases between. In DNA, the CDR3 is TGTGCCAGCAGCCTCAGGGCCGAAGCTTTCTTT. It specifies CASSLRAEAFF.

This clone is a singleton in its sample. V usage is TRBV11-3 and J usage is TRBJ1-4; perhaps TRBD1 as D (5 bases). Germline lookup yields CDR1 SGHNT and CDR2 YENEEA. This CDR3 region has 12 residues. The V end lost 6 bases, the J end lost 6 bases, and 8 bases lay between the germline ends. CDR3 coding DNA: TGTGCCAGCAGGTCGGGGGATGAAAAACTGTTTTTT. Translation: CASRSGDEKLFF.

This clone was found a few times. This rearrangement joins TRBV6-6 to TRBJ2-7; 7 bases are a match to TRBD2. The CDR3 runs 14 residues. Germline loops: CDR1 MNHNY, CDR2 SVGAGI (reference sequence). Trimming at V came to 4 bases and at J to 2 bases, leaving 5 bases not matched to a gene. The CDR3 loop reads CASSFLAATYEQYF. The CDR3 region has the DNA TGTGCCAGCAGTTTCCTAGCGGCAACCTACGAGCAGTACTTC.

Comment on this clone: The junction departs from germline at one end; a sequencing error may be responsible. The rearrangement uses TRBV5-1 and TRBJ2-1; D is perhaps TRBD2 (6 bases). Germline V gene sequence: CDR1 SGHRS, CDR2 YFSETQ. The CDR3 has 16 residues. The CDR3 nucleotides are TGCGCCAGCAGCTTGGAGGAGGGACCAAGAAACAACGAGCAGTTCTTC. Its protein is CASSLEEGPRNNEQFF.

This chain connects TRBV28 to TRBJ1-2, with 9 bases identical to TRBD1. The germline CDR1 and CDR2 sequences are MDHEN and SYDVKM. The CDR3 runs 13 residues. The junction had 3 bases not matched to a gene; V was cut back by 4 bases and J by 6 bases. CDR3 sequence reads: CASSWTGENGYTF. In DNA form, the CDR3 reads TGTGCCAGCAGTTGGACAGGGGAGAATGGCTACACCTTC.

The chain links TRBV4-1 to TRBJ2-5, with 10 bases lining up with TRBD2. The CDR3 is made up of 16 amino acids. Germline CDR1 MGHRA, CDR2 YSYEKL. Losses at the gene ends were 4 bases for V and 4 bases for J; bases not matched to a gene: 9. The CDR3 bases are TGCGCCAGCAGCCCGACCGGGGCTAGCGGGAGAGAGACCCAGTACTTC. Protein: CASSPTGASGRETQYF.

As concerns this clone: The sample has other DNA sequences that encode this CDR3 too. The J gene is TRBJ2-7, the V gene TRBV18, with TRBD1 as a possible D gene (6 bases). Germline CDR1 is KGHSH and CDR2 is LQKENI. V was shortened by 1 base and J by 7 bases, with 8 bases between the two germline ends. The CDR3 is 12 residues long. The DNA of the CDR3 is TGTGCCAGCTCACCACGAGGGGGTGAGCAGTACTTC. It translates to CASSPRGGEQYF.